The entry below describes one TCR beta chain. V was pared by 1 base and J by 3 bases, with 7 bases between. The CDR3 is 13 residues long. Per germline, CDR1 LGHDT and CDR2 YNNKEL (reference sequence). The TCRbeta library incorporated unique molecular identifiers. TCRdb independently ran MiXCR on the PCR reads; one entry per CDR3 protein. The data show over 200,000 distinct CDR3 sequences, about 9.2% seen once. The data belong to a study of T-cell reconstitution after alpha-beta-depleted transplantation in children. The receptor was isolated from a human donor who donated a stem cell graft to a child with acute lymphoblastic leukemia. This sample comprised PBMCs from the stem cell graft donor, obtained from the stem cell graft. The rearrangement uses TRBV3-1 and TRBJ2-7; D is unresolved. This CDR3 reads CASSQVMSYEQYF. The CDR3 DNA reads TGTGCCAGCAGCCAAGTAATGAGCTACGAGCAGTACTTC.